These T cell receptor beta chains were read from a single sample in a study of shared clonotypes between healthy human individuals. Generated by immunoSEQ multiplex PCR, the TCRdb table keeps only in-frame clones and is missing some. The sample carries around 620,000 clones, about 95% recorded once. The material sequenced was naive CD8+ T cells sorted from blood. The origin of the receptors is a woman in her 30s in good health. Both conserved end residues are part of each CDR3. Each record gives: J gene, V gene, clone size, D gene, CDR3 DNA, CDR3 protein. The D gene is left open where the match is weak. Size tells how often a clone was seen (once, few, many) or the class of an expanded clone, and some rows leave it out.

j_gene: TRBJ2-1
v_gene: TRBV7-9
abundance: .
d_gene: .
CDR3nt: TGTGCCAGCGGGATAGCAGCAATCAATGAGCAGTTCTTC
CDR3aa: CASGIAAINEQFF

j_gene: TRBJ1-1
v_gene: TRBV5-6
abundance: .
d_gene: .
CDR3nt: TGTGCCAGCAGCTTGGGTGGAAGGTCGGCTTTCTTT
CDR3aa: CASSLGGRSAFF

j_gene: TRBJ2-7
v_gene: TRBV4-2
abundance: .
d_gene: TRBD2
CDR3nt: TGTGCCAGCAGCCAGGACGGGACTAGCATCGCCGCCTACGAGCAGTACTTC
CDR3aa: CASSQDGTSIAAYEQYF

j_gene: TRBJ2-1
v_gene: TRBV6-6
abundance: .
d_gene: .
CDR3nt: TGTGCCAGCAGTACCGAGGGAGCATTGTTAGTCAATGAGCAGTTCTTC
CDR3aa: CASSTEGALLVNEQFF

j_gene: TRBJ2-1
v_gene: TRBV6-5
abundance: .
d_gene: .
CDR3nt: TGTGCCAGCAGCGGGGAACCAATTTCCAATGAGCAGTTCTTC
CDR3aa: CASSGEPISNEQFF

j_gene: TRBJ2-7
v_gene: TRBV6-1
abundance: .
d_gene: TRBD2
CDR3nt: TGTGCCAGCAGTGAATCCATTGGACTAGCGGGAGGGTACGAGCAGTACTTC
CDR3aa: CASSESIGLAGGYEQYF

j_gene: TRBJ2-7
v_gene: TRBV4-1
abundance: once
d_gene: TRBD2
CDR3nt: TGCGCCAGCAGCCGTAGCCAGCGGGAGACTTACGAGCAGTACTTC
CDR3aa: CASSRSQRETYEQYF

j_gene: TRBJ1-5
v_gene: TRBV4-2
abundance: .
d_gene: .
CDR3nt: TGTGCCAGCAGCCAAGAGGGGTTTTTAAGCTTGGAACCCCAGCATTTT
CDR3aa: CASSQEGFLSLEPQHF

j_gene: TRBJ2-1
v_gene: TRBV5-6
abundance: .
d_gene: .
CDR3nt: TGTGCCAGCAGCTTGGAGTGGCGGGAGCAGTTCTTC
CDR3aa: CASSLEWREQFF

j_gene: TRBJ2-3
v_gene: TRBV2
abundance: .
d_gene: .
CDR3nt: TGTGCCAGCAGTCCTAAGGACAGCCCTAGCACAGATACGCAGTATTTT
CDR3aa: CASSPKDSPSTDTQYF

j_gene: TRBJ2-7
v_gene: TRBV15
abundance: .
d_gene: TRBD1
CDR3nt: TGTGCCACCAGCAGAGATCCTAGGACAGGGTATTACGAGCAGTACTTC
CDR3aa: CATSRDPRTGYYEQYF

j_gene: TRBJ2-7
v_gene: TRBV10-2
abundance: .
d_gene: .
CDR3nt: TGCGCCAGCGGAGGGTTTAGCGTTACCTACGAGCAGTACTTC
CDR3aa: CASGGFSVTYEQYF

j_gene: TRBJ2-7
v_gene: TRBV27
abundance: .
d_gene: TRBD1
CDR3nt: TGTGCCAGCAGTTTAACCGGGACAGGGCACGAGCAGTACTTC
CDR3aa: CASSLTGTGHEQYF

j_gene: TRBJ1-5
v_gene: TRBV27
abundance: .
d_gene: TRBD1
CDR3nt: TGTGCCAGCAGTTTGGGGGACAGTAACCAGCCCCAGCATTTT
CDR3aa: CASSLGDSNQPQHF

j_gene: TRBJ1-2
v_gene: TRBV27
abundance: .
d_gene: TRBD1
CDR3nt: TGTGCCAGCAGCCCGGGACAGGGAGTCTTCTATGGCTACACCTTC
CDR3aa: CASSPGQGVFYGYTF